This T cell receptor (beta chain) came from a study of shared clonotypes between healthy human individuals. In germline, CDR1 is MDHEN, CDR2 SYDVKM. Trimming took off 2 bases at V and 11 bases at J, with 9 bases between the two ends. There are 11 residues in the CDR3. Caucasian adults living in Nashville, Tennessee, provided all samples. Profiled with immunoSEQ multiplex PCR; TCRdb holds only in-frame clones, not every one. The sample lists about 1.5 million clones, roughly 97% seen once, with 0.95% to 1.5% in the top ten. The V gene is TRBV28, the J gene TRBJ1-1; D is uncertain. The receptor's source is a man in his thirties or forties in good health. Source material: naive CD4+ T cells sorted from blood. Subset noted: CD45RA+ positively selected. Here the CDR3 reads CASSLAQKAFF. CDR3 in DNA: TGTGCCAGCAGTTTAGCACAGAAGGCTTTCTTT.